Reported below is one TCR beta chain. In the authors' workflow: Estimates of nucleated cell counts were drawn from the amplification of reference gene primers. Method: immunoSEQ multiplex PCR; TCRdb's copy keeps in-frame clones and lacks some. V, J and clone size are taken as reported in that table, and D and trimming were inferred from the DNA itself. This table has fewer than 450,000 clones, 88% appearing once. The entry originates in a study of blood T cell repertoires in COVID-19. Study summary: In each case, the material was cDNA or gDNA derived from T cells, B-cell-depleted T cells, or PBMCs.

Participants were placed into cohorts based on the clinical history they reported. This clonotype was obtained from a woman under 30 who had recovered from COVID-19. The sequencing sample was made of PBMCs or T cells enriched from blood (not recorded which).

The chain's CDR3 is CASSPFSGGVPYNEQFF. CDR3 sequence (DNA): TGTGCCAGCAGCCCATTTAGCGGGGGGGTCCCCTACAATGAGCAGTTCTTC. This chain uses TRBV27 with TRBJ2-1; 11 positions match TRBD2. V shed 6 bases, J shed 2 bases, and the junction held 9 bases outside the gene matches. Germline values: CDR1 MNHEY, CDR2 SMNVEV (reference sequence). The CDR3 has 17 amino acids.